This T cell receptor (beta chain) was sequenced in a study of cytomegalovirus exposure and HLA in healthy donors. Overall study results and limits: There was a cluster of highly shared sequence variants that was likely a sequencing artifact.

On this clone itself: Its antigen is currently unknown.

After removal of 7 bases from V and 4 bases from J, the junction contained 8 bases not matched to a gene. Germline V gene sequence: CDR1 SGDLS, CDR2 YYNGEE. This CDR3 spans 14 amino acids. This PCR relied on a set of 60 Vbeta primers and 13 Jbeta primers. Clones were read by immunoSEQ multiplex PCR, and TCRdb kept only the in-frame ones, dropping some. The sample has over 100,000 clones, around 78% seen once. This receptor was identified in a man aged 40-49 years in good health and CMV-seronegative. Sequencing was carried out using PBMCs. The chain links TRBV9 to TRBJ2-3, with TRBD1 identical over 8 bases. In nucleotides, the CDR3 is TGTGCCAGCGTCCCGTCAGGGGGCCCAGATACGCAGTATTTT. Translated: CASVPSGGPDTQYF.